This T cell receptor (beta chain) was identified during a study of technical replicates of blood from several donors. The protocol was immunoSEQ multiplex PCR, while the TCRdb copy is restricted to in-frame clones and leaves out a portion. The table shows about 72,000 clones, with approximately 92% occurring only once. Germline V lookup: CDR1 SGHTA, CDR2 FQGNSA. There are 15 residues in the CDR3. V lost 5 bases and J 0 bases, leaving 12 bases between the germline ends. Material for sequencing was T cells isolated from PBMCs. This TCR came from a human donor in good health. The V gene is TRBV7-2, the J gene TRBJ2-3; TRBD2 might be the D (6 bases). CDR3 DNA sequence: TGTGCCAGCAGCCCTCAAAGCGGGAGCACAGATACGCAGTATTTT. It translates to CASSPQSGSTDTQYF.